This T cell receptor (beta chain) was found in a study of control samples from healthy donors and cancer patients (TCRdb year 2020). As for this clone: Its antigen is still unknown. Base qualities are not recorded, but no much larger clone differs from it by a single base.

Library preparation used the immunoSEQ multiplex PCR assay. Drawn from immuneACCESS, this table holds only the in-frame rearrangements with V and J called that TCRdb kept. Clones are partly lost; checked studies trace under half to an unresolved V gene and leave the rest unexplained. This sample lists roughly 130,000 clones; less than 95% were detected once. The top ten hold around 3.6% of the sample. According to the germline V gene (reference sequence), CDR1 reads LNHDA and CDR2 reads SQIVND. From V the trimming removes 6 bases and from J it removes 0 bases, while the gene matches leave 4 bases of the junction unaccounted for. The CDR3, from cysteine to phenylalanine, totals 14 residues. The retained sequence is limited to the CDR3, 42 bases, with the frame set at the first base.

The sample consisted of blood. This receptor was taken from a young man in good health. The chain uses TRBV19 and TRBJ1-1; 7 bases in the middle match TRBD1. The CDR3 is CASRDRLLNTEAFF. The DNA is as follows: TGTGCCAGTAGGGACAGGCTTTTGAACACTGAAGCTTTCTTT.